This T cell receptor (beta chain) emerged from a study of T cell responses to AZD1222 COVID-19 vaccine. Study observations and caveats: Among those given AZD1222, only 6 or 7 were seropositive at baseline.

Sequencing was performed with immunoSEQ multiplex PCR; in TCRdb, only in-frame clones are kept and a portion is missing. The sample has roughly 120,000 clones, about 92% seen once. Germline lookup yields CDR1 LGHNA and CDR2 YNFKEQ. The CDR3 covers 14 residues. Trimming removed 0 bases from V and 7 bases from J, with 10 bases in between. On this clone itself: Antigen specificity is unknown.

Specimen: peripheral blood, collected 28 days after the second AZD1222 dose. This sequence was found in an adult who received the AZD1222 COVID-19 vaccine. This chain joins TRBV4-2 and TRBJ1-5; D unresolved. The CDR3 DNA follows: TGTGCCAGCAGCCAAGAATTACCGGGCCAGCCCCAGCATTTT. It is translated as CASSQELPGQPQHF.